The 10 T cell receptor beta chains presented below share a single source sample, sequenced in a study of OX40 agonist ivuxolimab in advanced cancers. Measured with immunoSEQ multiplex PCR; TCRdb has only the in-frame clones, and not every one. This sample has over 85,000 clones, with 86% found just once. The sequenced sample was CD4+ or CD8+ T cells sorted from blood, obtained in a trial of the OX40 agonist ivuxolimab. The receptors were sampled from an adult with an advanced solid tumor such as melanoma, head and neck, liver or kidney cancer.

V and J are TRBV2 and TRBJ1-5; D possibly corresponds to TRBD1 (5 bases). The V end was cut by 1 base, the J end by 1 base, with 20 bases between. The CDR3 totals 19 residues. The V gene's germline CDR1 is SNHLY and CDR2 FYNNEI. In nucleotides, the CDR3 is TGTGCCAGCAGTGAAGGAGAGGACATTAGGGGTTTGAGCAATCAGCCCCAGCATTTT. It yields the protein CASSEGEDIRGLSNQPQHF. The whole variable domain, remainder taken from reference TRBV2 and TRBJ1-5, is EPEVTQTPSHQVTQMGQEVILRCVPISNHLYFYWYRQILGQKVEFLVSFYNNEISEKSEIFDDQFSVERPDGSNFTLKIRSTKLEDSAMYFCASSEGEDIRGLSNQPQHFGDGTRLSIL.

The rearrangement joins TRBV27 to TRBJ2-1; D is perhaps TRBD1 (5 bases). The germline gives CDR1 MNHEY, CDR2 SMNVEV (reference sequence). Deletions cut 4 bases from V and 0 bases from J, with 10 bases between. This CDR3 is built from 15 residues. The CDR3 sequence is CASSSQGPSYNEQFF. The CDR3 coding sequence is TGTGCCAGCAGTTCCCAGGGCCCCTCCTACAATGAGCAGTTCTTC.

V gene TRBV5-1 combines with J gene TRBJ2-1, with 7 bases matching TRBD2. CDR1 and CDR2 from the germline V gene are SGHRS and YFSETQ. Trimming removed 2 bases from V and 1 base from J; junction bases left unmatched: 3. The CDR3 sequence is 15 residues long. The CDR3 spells CASSFQLASYNEQFF. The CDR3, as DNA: TGCGCCAGCAGCTTCCAACTAGCGTCCTACAATGAGCAGTTCTTC.

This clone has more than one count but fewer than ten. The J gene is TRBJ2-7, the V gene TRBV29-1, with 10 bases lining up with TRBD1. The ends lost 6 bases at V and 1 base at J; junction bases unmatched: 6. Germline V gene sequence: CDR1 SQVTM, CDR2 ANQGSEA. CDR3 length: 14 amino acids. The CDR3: CSVRPGQGSYEQYF. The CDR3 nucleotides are TGCAGCGTGCGGCCGGGACAGGGGTCCTACGAGCAGTACTTC.

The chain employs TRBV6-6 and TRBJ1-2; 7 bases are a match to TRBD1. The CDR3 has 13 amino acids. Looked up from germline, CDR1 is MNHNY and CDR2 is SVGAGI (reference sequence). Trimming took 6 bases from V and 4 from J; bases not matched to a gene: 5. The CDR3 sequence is CASSRGQTYGYTF. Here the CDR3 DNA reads TGTGCCAGCAGCCGGGGACAGACCTATGGCTACACCTTC.

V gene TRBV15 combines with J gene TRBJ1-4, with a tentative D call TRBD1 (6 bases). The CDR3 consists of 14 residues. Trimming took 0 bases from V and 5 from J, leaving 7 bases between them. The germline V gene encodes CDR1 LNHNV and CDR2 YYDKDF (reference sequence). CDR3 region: CATSRDRGNEKLFF. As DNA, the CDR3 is TGTGCCACCAGCAGAGATAGGGGGAATGAAAAACTGTTTTTT.

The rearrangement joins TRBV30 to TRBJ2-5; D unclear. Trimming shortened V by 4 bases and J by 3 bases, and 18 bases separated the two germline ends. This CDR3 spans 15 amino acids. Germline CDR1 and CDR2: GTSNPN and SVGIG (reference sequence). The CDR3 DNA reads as TGTGCCTGGACCTCCCTGGGGATACCCAAAGAGACCCAGTACTTC. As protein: CAWTSLGIPKETQYF.

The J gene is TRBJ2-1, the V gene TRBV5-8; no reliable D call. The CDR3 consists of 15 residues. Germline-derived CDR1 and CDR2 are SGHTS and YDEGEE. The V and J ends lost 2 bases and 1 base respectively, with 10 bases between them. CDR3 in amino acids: CASSFGLRSYNEQFF. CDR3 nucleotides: TGTGCCAGCAGCTTCGGCCTCCGATCCTACAATGAGCAGTTCTTC. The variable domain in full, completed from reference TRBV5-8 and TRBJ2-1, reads EAGVTQSPTHLIKTRGQQATLRCSPISGHTSVYWYQQALGLGLQFLLWYDEGEERNRGNFPPRFSGRQFPNYSSELNVNALELEDSALYLCASSFGLRSYNEQFFGPGTRLTVL.

CDR3 residues: CASSQGTGGSYNEQFF. The CDR3 DNA reads TGTGCCAGCAGCCAAGGGACAGGGGGGTCCTACAATGAGCAGTTCTTC. J is TRBJ2-1 and V is TRBV14, with TRBD1 matching over 10 bases. The junction had 1 base not matched to a gene; V was cut back by 1 base and J by 1 base. The CDR3 sequence is 16 residues long. CDR1 SGHDN and CDR2 FVKESK come from the germline V gene.

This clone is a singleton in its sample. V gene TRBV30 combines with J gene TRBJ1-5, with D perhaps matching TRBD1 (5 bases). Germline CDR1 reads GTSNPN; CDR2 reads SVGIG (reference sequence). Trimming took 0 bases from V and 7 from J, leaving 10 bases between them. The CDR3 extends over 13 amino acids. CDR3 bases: TGTGCCTGGAGTGTAGGTCGGGGGCAGCCCCAGCATTTT. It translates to CAWSVGRGQPQHF. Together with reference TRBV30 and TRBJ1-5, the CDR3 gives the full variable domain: SQTIHQWPATLVQPVGSPLSLECTVEGTSNPNLYWYRQAAGRGLQLLFYSVGIGQISSEVPQNLSASRPQDRQFILSSKKLLLSDSGFYLCAWSVGRGQPQHFGDGTRLSIL.